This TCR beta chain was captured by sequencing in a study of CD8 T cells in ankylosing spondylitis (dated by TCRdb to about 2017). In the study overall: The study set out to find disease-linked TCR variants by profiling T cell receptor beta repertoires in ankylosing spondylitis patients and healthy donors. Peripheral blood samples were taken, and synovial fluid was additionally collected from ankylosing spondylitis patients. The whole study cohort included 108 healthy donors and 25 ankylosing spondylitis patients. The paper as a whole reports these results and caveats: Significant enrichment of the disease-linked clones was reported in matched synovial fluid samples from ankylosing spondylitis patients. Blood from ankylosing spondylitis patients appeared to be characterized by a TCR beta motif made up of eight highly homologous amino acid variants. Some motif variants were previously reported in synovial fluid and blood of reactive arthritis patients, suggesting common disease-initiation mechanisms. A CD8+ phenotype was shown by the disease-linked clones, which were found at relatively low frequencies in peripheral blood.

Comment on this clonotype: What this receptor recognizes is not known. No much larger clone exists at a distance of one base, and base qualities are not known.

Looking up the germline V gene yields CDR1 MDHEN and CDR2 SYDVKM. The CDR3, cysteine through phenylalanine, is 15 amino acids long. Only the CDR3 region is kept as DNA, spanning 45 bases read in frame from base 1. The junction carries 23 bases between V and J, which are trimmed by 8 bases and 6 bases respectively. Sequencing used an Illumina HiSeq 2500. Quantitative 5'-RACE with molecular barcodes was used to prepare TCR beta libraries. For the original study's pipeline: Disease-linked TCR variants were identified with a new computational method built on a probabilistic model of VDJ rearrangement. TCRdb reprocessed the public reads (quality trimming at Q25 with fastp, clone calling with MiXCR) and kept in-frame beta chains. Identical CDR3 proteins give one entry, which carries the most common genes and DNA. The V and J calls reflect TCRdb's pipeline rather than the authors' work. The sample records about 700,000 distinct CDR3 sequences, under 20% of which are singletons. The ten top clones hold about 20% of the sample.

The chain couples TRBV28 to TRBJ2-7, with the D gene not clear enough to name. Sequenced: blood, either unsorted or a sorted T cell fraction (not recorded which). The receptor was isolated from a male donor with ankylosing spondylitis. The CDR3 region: CASGPYLYSVSEQYF. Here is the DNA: TGTGCCAGCGGGCCGTACCTCTACTCCGTGTCCGAGCAGTACTTC.